This T cell receptor beta chain emerged from a study of radiotherapy plus CTLA-4 blockade in lung cancer. Study-wide results and caveats: TCR clones of tumor origin grew in blood after radiotherapy plus ipilimumab.

This clone was counted once. Its specificity is not known. Chemo-refractory metastatic non-small-cell lung cancer patients underwent focal radiation alongside CTLA-4 blockade with ipilimumab. Using immunoSEQ multiplex PCR, the repertoire was profiled, and TCRdb retains in-frame clones only, with some absent. The table lists 30,000 or so clones, 60% to 80% of them singletons. Germline values: CDR1 SGDLS, CDR2 YYNGEE. There are 16 residues in the CDR3. V was clipped by 1 base and J by 1 base; unmatched bases: 4. The source material was peripheral blood, sampled from a patient treated with radiotherapy plus ipilimumab. The V call is TRBV9, the J call TRBJ2-2; 7 nucleotides line up with TRBD2. The TCR comes from a human donor with non-small cell lung cancer whose response to radiotherapy plus ipilimumab could not be evaluated. CDR3 residues: CASSVREGRNTGELFF. CDR3 bases: TGTGCCAGCAGCGTAAGGGAGGGCCGGAACACCGGGGAGCTGTTTTTT.